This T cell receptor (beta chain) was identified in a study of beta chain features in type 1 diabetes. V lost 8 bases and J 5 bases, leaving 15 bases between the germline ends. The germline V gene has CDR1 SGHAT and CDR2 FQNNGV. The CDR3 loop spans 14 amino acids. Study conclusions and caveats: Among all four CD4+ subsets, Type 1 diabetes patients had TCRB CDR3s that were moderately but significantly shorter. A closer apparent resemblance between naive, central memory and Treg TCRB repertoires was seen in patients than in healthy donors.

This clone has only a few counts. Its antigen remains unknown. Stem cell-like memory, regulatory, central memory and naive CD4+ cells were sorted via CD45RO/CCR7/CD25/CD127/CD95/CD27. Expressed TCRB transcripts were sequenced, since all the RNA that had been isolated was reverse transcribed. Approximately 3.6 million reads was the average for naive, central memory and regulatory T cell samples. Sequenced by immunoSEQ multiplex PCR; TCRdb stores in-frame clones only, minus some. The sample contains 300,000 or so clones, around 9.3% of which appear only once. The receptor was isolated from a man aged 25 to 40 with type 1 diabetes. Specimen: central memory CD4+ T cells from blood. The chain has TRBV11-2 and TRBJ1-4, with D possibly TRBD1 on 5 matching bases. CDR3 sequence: CASSRMGRNEKLFF. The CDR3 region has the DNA TGTGCCAGCTCGCGAATGGGACGGAATGAAAAACTGTTTTTT.